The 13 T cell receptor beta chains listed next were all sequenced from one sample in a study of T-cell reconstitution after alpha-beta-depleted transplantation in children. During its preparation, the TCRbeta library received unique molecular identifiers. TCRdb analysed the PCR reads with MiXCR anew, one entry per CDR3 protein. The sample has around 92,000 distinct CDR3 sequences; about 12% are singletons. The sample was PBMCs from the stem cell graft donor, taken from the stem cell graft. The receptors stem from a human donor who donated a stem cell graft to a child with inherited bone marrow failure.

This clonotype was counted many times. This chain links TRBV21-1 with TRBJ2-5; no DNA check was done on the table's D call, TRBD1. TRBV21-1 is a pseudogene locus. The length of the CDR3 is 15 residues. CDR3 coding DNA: TGTGCCAGCAGCAAATGGGCGAACGACCGAGAGACCCAGTACTTC. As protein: CASSKWANDRETQYF.

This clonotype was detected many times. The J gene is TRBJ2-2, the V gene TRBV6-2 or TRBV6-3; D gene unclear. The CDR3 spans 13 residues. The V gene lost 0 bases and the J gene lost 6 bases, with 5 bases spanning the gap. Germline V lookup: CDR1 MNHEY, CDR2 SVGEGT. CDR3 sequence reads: CASSYSSAGELFF. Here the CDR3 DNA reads TGTGCCAGCAGTTACTCCTCTGCCGGGGAGCTGTTTTTT.

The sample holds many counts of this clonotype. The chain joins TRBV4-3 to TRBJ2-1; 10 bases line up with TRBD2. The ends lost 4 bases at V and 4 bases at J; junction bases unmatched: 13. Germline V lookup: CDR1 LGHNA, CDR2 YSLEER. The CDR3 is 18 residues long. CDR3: CASSPRKAGGLPYNEQFF. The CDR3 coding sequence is TGCGCCAGCAGCCCGAGGAAAGCGGGAGGGCTCCCGTACAATGAGCAGTTCTTC.

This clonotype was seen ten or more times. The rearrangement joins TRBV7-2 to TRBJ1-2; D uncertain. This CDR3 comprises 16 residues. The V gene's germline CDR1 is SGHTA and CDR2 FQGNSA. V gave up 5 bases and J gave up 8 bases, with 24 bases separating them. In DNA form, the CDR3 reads TGTGCCAGCAGCCCAAACCAATCGGGGTCCGGGGAGGGCTACACCTTC. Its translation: CASSPNQSGSGEGYTF.

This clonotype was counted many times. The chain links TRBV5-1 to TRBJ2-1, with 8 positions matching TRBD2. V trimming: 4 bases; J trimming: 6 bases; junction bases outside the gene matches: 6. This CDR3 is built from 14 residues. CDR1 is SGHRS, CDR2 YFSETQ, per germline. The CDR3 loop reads CASSPGGGINEQFF. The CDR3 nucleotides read TGCGCCAGCAGCCCGGGGGGGGGGATCAATGAGCAGTTCTTC. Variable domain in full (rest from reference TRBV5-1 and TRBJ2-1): KAGVTQTPRYLIKTRGQQVTLSCSPISGHRSVSWYQQTPGQGLQFLFEYFSETQRNKGNFPGRFSGRQFSNSRSEMNVSTLELGDSALYLCASSPGGGINEQFFGPGTRLTVL.

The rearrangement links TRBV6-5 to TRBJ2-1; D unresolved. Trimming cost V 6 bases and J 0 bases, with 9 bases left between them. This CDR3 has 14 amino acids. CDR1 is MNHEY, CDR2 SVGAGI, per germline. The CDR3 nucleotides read TGTGCCAGCAGCCAACAGAGCTCCTACAATGAGCAGTTCTTC. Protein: CASSQQSSYNEQFF.

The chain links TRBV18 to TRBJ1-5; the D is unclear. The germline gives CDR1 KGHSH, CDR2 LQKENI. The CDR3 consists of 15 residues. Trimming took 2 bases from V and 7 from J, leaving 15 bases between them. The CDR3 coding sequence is TGTGCCAGCTCACCAATTCAGGCGTCGGGACAGCCCCAGCATTTT. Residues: CASSPIQASGQPQHF.

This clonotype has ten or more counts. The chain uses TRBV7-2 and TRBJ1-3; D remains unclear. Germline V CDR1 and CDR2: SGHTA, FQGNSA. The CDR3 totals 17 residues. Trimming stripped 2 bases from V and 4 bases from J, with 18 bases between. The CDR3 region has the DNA TGTGCCAGCAGCTTAATGGGAACTTATTCTATCGGAAACACCATATATTTT. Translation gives CASSLMGTYSIGNTIYF.

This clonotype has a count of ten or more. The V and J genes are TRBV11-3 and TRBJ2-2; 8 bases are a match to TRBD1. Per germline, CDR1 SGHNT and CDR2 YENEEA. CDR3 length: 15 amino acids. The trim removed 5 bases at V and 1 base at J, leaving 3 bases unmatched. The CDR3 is CASSPGQGNTGELFF. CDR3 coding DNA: TGTGCCAGCAGCCCCGGACAGGGGAACACCGGGGAGCTGTTTTTT. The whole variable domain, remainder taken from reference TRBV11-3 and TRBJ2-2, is EAGVVQSPRYKIIEKKQPVAFWCNPISGHNTLYWYLQNLGQGPELLIRYENEEAVDDSQLPKDRFSAERLKGVDSTLKIQPAELGDSAVYLCASSPGQGNTGELFFGEGSRLTVL.

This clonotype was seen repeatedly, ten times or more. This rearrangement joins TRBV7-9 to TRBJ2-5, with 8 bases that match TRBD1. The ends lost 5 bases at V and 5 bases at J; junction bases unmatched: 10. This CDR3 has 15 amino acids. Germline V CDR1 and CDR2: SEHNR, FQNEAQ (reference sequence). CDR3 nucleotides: TGTGCCAGCAGCGCCCCCTTGACAGGGGTGGAGACCCAGTACTTC. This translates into CASSAPLTGVETQYF.

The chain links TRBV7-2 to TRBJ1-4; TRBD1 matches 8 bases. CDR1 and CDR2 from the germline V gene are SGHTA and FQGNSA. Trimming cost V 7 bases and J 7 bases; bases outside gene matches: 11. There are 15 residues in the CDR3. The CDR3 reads CASMLQGALGEKLFF. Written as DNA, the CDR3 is TGTGCCAGCATGCTTCAGGGGGCGCTGGGTGAAAAACTGTTTTTT.

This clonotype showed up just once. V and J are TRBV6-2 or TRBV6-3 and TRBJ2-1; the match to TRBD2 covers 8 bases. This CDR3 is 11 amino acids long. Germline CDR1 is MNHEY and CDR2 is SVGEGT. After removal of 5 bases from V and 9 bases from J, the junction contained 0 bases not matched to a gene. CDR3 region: CASSAGGEQFF. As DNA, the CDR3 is TGTGCCAGCAGTGCGGGGGGTGAGCAGTTCTTC.

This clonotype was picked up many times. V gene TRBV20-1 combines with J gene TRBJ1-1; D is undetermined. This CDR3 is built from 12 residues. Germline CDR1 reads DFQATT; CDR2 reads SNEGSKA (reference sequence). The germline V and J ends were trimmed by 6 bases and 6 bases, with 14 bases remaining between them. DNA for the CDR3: TGCAGTGCCGGCGCCGGGCATCCTGAAGCTTTCTTT. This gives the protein CSAGAGHPEAFF.